Presented here are 10 T cell receptor beta chains from one specimen sequenced in a study of blood T cell repertoires in COVID-19. Assay: immunoSEQ multiplex PCR; the TCRdb copy retains only in-frame clones and omits some. The data show 100,000 to 150,000 clones, with around 80% seen just once and less than 15% held by the top ten. The sample was peripheral blood. The receptor source for this set is a woman in her fifties or sixties with acute or convalescent COVID-19.

This rearrangement joins TRBV10-1 to TRBJ1-3, with no clear D. The germline V and J ends were trimmed by 4 bases and 3 bases, with 10 bases remaining between them. CDR3 length: 14 residues. CDR1 and CDR2 from the germline V gene are WNHNN and SYGVQD (reference sequence). The CDR3 bases are TGCGCCAGCAGTGTACCAGATTTTGGAAACACCATATATTTT. Protein product: CASSVPDFGNTIYF.

The chain links TRBV12-3 or TRBV12-4 to TRBJ1-2; weak D call: TRBD1 (5 bases). Trimming removed 5 bases at V and 4 bases at J, with 8 bases between. The CDR3 spans 12 residues. The CDR3 nucleotides are TGTGCCAGCAGTCTCACAGGCTATGGCTACACCTTC. As protein: CASSLTGYGYTF.

This clone showed up just a few times. The chain links TRBV6-1 to TRBJ1-2, with D unresolved. In germline, CDR1 is MNHNS, CDR2 SASEGT. V lost 2 bases, J lost 3 bases, and 7 bases lay in between. CDR3 length: 13 residues. The CDR3: CASSENGDYGYTF. The CDR3 coding sequence is TGTGCCAGCAGTGAAAACGGGGACTATGGCTACACCTTC.

The chain combines TRBV6-5 with TRBJ1-6; D unclear. CDR3 length: 13 residues. V was pared by 3 bases and J by 10 bases, with 10 bases between. Germline CDR1 is MNHEY and CDR2 is SVGAGI. As DNA, the CDR3 is TGTGCCAGCAGTTATGCGGGTCGGTCACCCCTCCACTTT. Protein sequence: CASSYAGRSPLHF.

The V call is TRBV28, the J call TRBJ1-5; no clear D gene. Germline V gene sequence: CDR1 MDHEN, CDR2 SYDVKM. CDR3 size: 17 residues. V was pared by 5 bases and J by 0 bases, with 17 bases between. In DNA, the CDR3 is TGTGCCAGCAGTGGTACCCACCTATTAGATAGCAATCAGCCCCAGCATTTT. It translates to CASSGTHLLDSNQPQHF.

The chain joins TRBV2 to TRBJ2-2; 8 bases line up with TRBD1. The CDR3 covers 14 residues. CDR1 is SNHLY and CDR2 is FYNNEI in the germline V gene. J gave up 4 bases and V 6 bases, and 4 bases lay outside the gene matches. CDR3: CASRQGAGTGELFF. The CDR3 nucleotides are TGTGCCAGCAGGCAGGGGGCGGGCACCGGGGAGCTGTTTTTT.

The chain carries TRBV9 and TRBJ2-5, with 11 bases matching TRBD1. The V gene's germline CDR1 is SGDLS and CDR2 YYNGEE. The J segment lost 4 bases and the V segment lost 1 base, leaving 9 bases of the junction unmatched. This CDR3 contains 17 residues. The CDR3 DNA follows: TGTGCCAGCAGCGTACAAGGACAGGGGGCGCCCCGAGAGACCCAGTACTTC. Protein product: CASSVQGQGAPRETQYF.

The chain uses TRBV7-8 and TRBJ1-2; TRBD1 matches 9 bases. CDR3 size: 15 residues. Germline V lookup: CDR1 SGHVS, CDR2 FQNEAQ. V shed 2 bases and J 4 bases; nucleotides not matched to a gene: 5. This CDR3 reads CASSLRTGGTYGYTF. CDR3 nucleotide sequence: TGTGCCAGCAGCTTACGTACAGGGGGCACCTATGGCTACACCTTC.

The genes are TRBV15 and TRBJ1-2; D remains ambiguous. The CDR3 runs to 12 residues. CDR1 and CDR2 from the germline V gene are LNHNV and YYDKDF (reference sequence). Between the trimmed V and J ends, which lost 3 bases and 6 bases, there was a span of 8 bases. The CDR3 spells CATSRERDGYTF. In nucleotides, the CDR3 is TGTGCCACCAGCAGGGAGCGTGATGGCTACACCTTC.

The gene calls are TRBV18 and TRBJ2-3, with 7 positions matching TRBD2. Trimming cost V 3 bases and J 2 bases; bases outside gene matches: 2. The CDR3 has 14 amino acids. CDR1 and CDR2 from the germline V gene are KGHSH and LQKENI. CDR3 DNA: TGTGCCAGCTCACCCGGGACTACCACAGATACGCAGTATTTT. Translated: CASSPGTTTDTQYF.